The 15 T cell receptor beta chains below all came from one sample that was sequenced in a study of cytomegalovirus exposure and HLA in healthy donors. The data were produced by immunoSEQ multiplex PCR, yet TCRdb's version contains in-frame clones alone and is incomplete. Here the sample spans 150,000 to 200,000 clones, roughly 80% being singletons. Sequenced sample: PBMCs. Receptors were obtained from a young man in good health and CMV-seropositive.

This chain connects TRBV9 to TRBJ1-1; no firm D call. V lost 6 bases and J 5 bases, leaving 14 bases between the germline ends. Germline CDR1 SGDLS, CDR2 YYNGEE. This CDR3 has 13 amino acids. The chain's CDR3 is CASTTVTGTEAFF. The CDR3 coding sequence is TGTGCCAGCACTACAGTCACGGGGACTGAAGCTTTCTTT.

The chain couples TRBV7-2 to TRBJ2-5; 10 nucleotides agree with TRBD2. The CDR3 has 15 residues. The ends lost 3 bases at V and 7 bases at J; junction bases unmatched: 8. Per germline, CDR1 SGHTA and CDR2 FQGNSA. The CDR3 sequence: CASSFSGGRRGTQYF. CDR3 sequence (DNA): TGTGCCAGCAGCTTTAGCGGGGGGAGGCGGGGGACCCAGTACTTC.

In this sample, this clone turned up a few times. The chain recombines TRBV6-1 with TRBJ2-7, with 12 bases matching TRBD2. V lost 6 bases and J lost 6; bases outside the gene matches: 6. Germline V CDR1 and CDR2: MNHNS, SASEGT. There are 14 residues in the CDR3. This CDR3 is CASRLAGGRGEQYF. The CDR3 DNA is TGTGCCAGCAGGCTAGCGGGGGGGAGAGGCGAGCAGTACTTC.

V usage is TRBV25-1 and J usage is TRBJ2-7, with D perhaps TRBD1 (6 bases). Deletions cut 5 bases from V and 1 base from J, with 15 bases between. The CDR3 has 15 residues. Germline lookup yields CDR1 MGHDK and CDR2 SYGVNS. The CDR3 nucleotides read TGTGCCAGCAGTTCTCACAGGGTTGGGTCCTACGAGCAGTACTTC. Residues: CASSSHRVGSYEQYF.

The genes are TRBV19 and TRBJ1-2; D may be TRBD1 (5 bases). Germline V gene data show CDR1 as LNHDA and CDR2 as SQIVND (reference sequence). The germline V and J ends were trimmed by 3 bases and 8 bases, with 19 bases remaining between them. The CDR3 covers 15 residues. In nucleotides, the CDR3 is TGTGCCAGTAGTATCCCCCTGACTACCCGGGGGGGCTACACCTTC. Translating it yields CASSIPLTTRGGYTF.

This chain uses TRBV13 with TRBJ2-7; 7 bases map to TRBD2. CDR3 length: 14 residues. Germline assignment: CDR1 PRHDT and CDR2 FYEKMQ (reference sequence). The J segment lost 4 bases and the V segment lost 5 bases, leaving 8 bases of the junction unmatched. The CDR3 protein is CASSPGRGGYEQYF. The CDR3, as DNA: TGTGCCAGCAGCCCGGGGAGGGGCGGGTACGAGCAGTACTTC.

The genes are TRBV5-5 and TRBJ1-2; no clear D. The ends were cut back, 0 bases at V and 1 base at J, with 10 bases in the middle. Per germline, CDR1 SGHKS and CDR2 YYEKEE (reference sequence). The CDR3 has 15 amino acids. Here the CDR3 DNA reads TGTGCCAGCAGCTTGGAGCGTGGCGGTAACTATGGCTACACCTTC. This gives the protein CASSLERGGNYGYTF.

CDR3 residues: CASSSQGPGTDTQYF. The CDR3 DNA reads as TGTGCCAGCAGTTCACAGGGGCCAGGCACAGATACGCAGTATTTT. The rearrangement links TRBV6-5 to TRBJ2-3; TRBD1 matches 7 bases. The CDR3 spans 15 residues. J gave up 1 base and V 4 bases, and 5 bases lay outside the gene matches. Per germline, CDR1 MNHEY and CDR2 SVGAGI.

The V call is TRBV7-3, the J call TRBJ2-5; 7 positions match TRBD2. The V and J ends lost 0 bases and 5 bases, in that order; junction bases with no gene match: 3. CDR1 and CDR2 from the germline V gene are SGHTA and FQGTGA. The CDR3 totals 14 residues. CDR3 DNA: TGTGCCAGCAGCTTAACTCGGGAGGAGGAGACCCAGTACTTC. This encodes CASSLTREEETQYF.

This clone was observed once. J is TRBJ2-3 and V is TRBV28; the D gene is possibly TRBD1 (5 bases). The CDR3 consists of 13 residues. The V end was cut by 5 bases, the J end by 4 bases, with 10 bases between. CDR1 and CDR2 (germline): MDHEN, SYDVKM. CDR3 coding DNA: TGTGCCAGCAGTCCCGACAGCTCAGATACGCAGTATTTT. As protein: CASSPDSSDTQYF.

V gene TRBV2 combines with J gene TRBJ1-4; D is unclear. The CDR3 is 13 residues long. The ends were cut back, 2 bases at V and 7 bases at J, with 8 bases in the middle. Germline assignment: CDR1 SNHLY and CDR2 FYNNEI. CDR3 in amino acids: CASSEWEFEKLFF. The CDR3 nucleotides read TGTGCCAGCAGTGAATGGGAGTTTGAAAAACTGTTTTTT.

The CDR3 nucleotides read TGTGCCAGCAGTGCCGGGACAGGGAACACTGAAGCTTTCTTT. This encodes CASSAGTGNTEAFF. This chain connects TRBV6-4 to TRBJ1-1; 8 bases are a match to TRBD1. CDR1 MRHNA and CDR2 SNTAGT come from the germline V gene. The V segment lost 4 bases and the J segment 1 base; nucleotides outside the gene matches: 2. The CDR3 is 14 amino acids.

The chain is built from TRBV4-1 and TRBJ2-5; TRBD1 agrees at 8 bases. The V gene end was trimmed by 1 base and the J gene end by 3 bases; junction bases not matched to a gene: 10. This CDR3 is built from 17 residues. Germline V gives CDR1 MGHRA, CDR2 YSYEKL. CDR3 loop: CASSQVGAGGLKETQYF. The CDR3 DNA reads TGCGCCAGCAGCCAAGTCGGAGCAGGGGGCCTGAAAGAGACCCAGTACTTC.

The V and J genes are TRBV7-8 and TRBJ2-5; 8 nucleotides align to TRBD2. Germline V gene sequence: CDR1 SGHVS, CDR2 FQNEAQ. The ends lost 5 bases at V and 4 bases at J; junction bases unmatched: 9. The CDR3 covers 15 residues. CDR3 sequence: CASSPPGGARETQYF. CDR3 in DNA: TGTGCCAGCAGCCCACCCGGGGGGGCCCGAGAGACCCAGTACTTC.

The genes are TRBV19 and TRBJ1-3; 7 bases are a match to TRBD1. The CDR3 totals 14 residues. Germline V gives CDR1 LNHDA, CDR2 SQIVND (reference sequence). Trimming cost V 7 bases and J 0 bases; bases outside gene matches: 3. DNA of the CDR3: TGTGCCAGTACGACAGGGCGCTCTGGAAACACCATATATTTT. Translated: CASTTGRSGNTIYF. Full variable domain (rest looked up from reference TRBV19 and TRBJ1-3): DGGITQSPKYLFRKEGQNVTLSCEQNLNHDAMYWYRQDPGQGLRLIYYSQIVNDFQKGDIAEGYSVSREKKESFPLTVTSAQKNPTAFYLCASTTGRSGNTIYFGEGSWLTVV.